A single sample is the source of the 18 T cell receptor beta chains below, sequenced in a study of breast tumors, draining lymph nodes, adjacent tissues. From the multiplex PCR reads, TCRdb called clonotypes with MiXCR, one entry per CDR3 protein. The sample contains under 20,000 distinct CDR3 sequences, 43% of which appear only once. Sequences were obtained from breast tumor tissue. All receptors come from a female donor with breast cancer. Some clones in this sample may be carry-over from other donors' samples.

The chain is built from TRBV18 and TRBJ2-3; D gene ambiguous. Trimming removed 0 bases from V and 6 bases from J, with 16 bases in between. Germline lookup yields CDR1 KGHSH and CDR2 LQKENI. This CDR3 spans 16 amino acids. The CDR3 DNA reads TGTGCCAGCTCACCACCGGCAGGTACTACGTTGGATACGCAGTATTTT. It translates to CASSPPAGTTLDTQYF.

Remarks on this clonotype: This could be a read error, since a much larger clone is one nucleotide away. This chain connects TRBV6-1 to TRBJ2-1, with D unresolved. V lost 5 bases, J lost 9 bases, and 11 bases lay in between. Germline-derived CDR1 and CDR2 are MNHNS and SASEGT. This CDR3 contains 12 residues. CDR3 loop: CASSRDAPEQFF. CDR3 DNA sequence: TGTGCCAGCAGTCGCGACGCTCCTGAGCAGTTCTTC.

The rearrangement links TRBV7-8 to TRBJ1-2; a weak D match, TRBD1 (6 bases). The CDR3 extends over 14 amino acids. Germline lookup yields CDR1 SGHVS and CDR2 FQNEAQ. Trimming left V 2 bases short and J 3 bases short, with 10 bases between. CDR3 in DNA: TGTGCCAGCAGCTTATCGAACAGGGACTATGGCTACACCTTC. It is translated as CASSLSNRDYGYTF.

This clonotype was detected only once. This chain uses TRBV20-1 with TRBJ2-3, with no clear D. V was clipped by 0 bases and J by 6 bases, with 10 bases between them. CDR1 and CDR2 (germline): DFQATT, SNEGSKA (reference sequence). This CDR3 has 13 residues. The CDR3: CSARDSTPDTQYF. DNA of the CDR3: TGCAGTGCTAGAGATTCTACACCTGATACGCAGTATTTT.

By sample fraction, this clonotype is medium-sized (0.01 to 0.1%). This chain connects TRBV7-8 to TRBJ1-2; a possible D gene is TRBD1 (6 bases). V dropped 5 bases and J dropped 7 bases, with 14 bases sitting between them. There are 13 residues in the CDR3. Germline V lookup: CDR1 SGHVS, CDR2 FQNEAQ. This CDR3 is CASSIQGYSGYTF. CDR3 nucleotides: TGTGCCAGCAGCATACAGGGTTACAGTGGCTACACCTTC.

A single count supports this clonotype. The chain carries TRBV5-6 and TRBJ2-2; D may be TRBD1 (6 bases). The CDR3 length is 21 residues. Trimming removed 0 bases from V and 2 bases from J, with 26 bases in between. Germline V gene sequence: CDR1 SGHDT, CDR2 YYEEEE. The CDR3, as DNA: TGTGCCAGCAGCTTGGCGGGGCCCCGGGACACCGAACAACCCAACACCGGGGAGCTGTTTTTT. Encoded protein: CASSLAGPRDTEQPNTGELFF. Filled out from reference TRBV5-6 and TRBJ2-2, the complete variable domain reads DAGVTQSPTHLIKTRGQQVTLRCSPKSGHDTVSWYQQALGQGPQFIFQYYEEEERQRGNFPDRFSGHQFPNYSSELNVNALLLGDSALYLCASSLAGPRDTEQPNTGELFFGEGSRLTVL.

This clonotype has ten or more counts. The chain is built from TRBV19 and TRBJ2-1; perhaps TRBD1 as D (5 bases). This CDR3 region has 14 residues. In germline, CDR1 is LNHDA, CDR2 SQIVND (reference sequence). V lost 3 bases to trimming and J lost 6 bases, with 12 bases between them. CDR3 bases: TGTGCCAGTAGTATCGACTCCAGGGCCAATGAGCAGTTCTTC. Its protein product is CASSIDSRANEQFF.

This clonotype has at least ten counts. The rearrangement uses TRBV3-1 and TRBJ2-3, with D possibly matching TRBD1 (6 bases). V shed 0 bases and J shed 2 bases, with 12 bases lying between them. This CDR3 has 16 residues. CDR1 is LGHDT and CDR2 is YNNKEL in the germline V gene (reference sequence). The CDR3 DNA reads TGTGCCAGCAGCCAAGATCTAGGGACATACACAGATACGCAGTATTTT. Translated: CASSQDLGTYTDTQYF.

The CDR3 sequence is CASSIRELDTQYF. The CDR3 DNA reads as TGTGCCAGTAGTATTCGTGAGTTAGATACGCAGTATTTT. This chain connects TRBV19 to TRBJ2-3; D remains unclear. The CDR3 spans 13 residues. Germline V lookup: CDR1 LNHDA, CDR2 SQIVND (reference sequence). Trimming took 3 bases from V and 5 from J, leaving 9 bases between them.

In this sample, this clonotype turned up many times. J is TRBJ1-5 and V is TRBV20-1, with D unclear. Trimming shortened V by 6 bases and J by 0 bases, and 21 bases separated the two germline ends. Germline CDR1 and CDR2: DFQATT and SNEGSKA (reference sequence). The CDR3 is 17 amino acids. CDR3 in DNA: TGCAGTGCACGTAGCCCTACGGGCCCTTATAGCAATCAGCCCCAGCATTTT. Protein: CSARSPTGPYSNQPQHF.

About this clonotype itself: The junction departs from the called germline gene at one end, perhaps through a read error. The chain links TRBV20-1 to TRBJ2-1; D not certain. Germline V lookup: CDR1 DFQATT, CDR2 SNEGSKA (reference sequence). The CDR3 is made up of 14 amino acids. The CDR3 DNA reads as TGCGGTGCTAGAGATCCCCTTGCGGCCAATCAGCAGTTCTTC. Encoded protein: CGARDPLAANQQFF.

This clonotype was counted ten times or more. The CDR3 DNA follows: TGCGCCAGCAGCTCCGGGACAGAGAGACGAGATACGCAGTATTTT. Translating gives CASSSGTERRDTQYF. The chain uses TRBV4-1 and TRBJ2-3; TRBD1 matches 7 bases. The CDR3 contains 15 residues. CDR1 and CDR2 from the germline V gene are MGHRA and YSYEKL. V was pared by 5 bases and J by 5 bases, with 10 bases of the junction left unmatched.

The chain recombines TRBV5-5 with TRBJ2-7; 7 nucleotides match TRBD1. Trimming at V came to 9 bases and at J to 0 bases, leaving 6 bases not matched to a gene. The CDR3 runs to 13 residues. Per the germline V gene, CDR1 is SGHKS and CDR2 is YYEKEE (reference sequence). The CDR3: CATRQGLSYEQYF. Here the CDR3 DNA reads TGTGCCACTAGACAGGGTCTCTCCTACGAGCAGTACTTC. The full variable domain, completed using reference TRBV5-5 and TRBJ2-7, is DAGVTQSPTHLIKTRGQQVTLRCSPISGHKSVSWYQQVLGQGPQFIFQYYEKEERGRGNFPDRFSARQFPNYSSELNVNALLLGDSALYLCATRQGLSYEQYFGPGTRLTVT.

Judged by abundance, this clonotype is medium-sized. The chain joins TRBV4-3 to TRBJ2-7; possible D gene TRBD2, 5 bases. This CDR3 region has 13 residues. The germline gives CDR1 LGHNA, CDR2 YSLEER. V was shortened by 4 bases and J by 3 bases, with 10 bases between the two germline ends. The CDR3, as DNA: TGCGCCAGCAGCCGGGAGCTAGACTACGAGCAGTACTTC. Protein: CASSRELDYEQYF.

This clonotype came up many times. The chain has TRBV11-3 and TRBJ2-7, with 10 bases identical to TRBD2. With V trimmed by 5 bases and J by 1 base, 8 bases remained unmatched. Germline V CDR1 and CDR2: SGHNT, YENEEA. The length of the CDR3 is 16 residues. The CDR3 region is CASSQRTSGLSYEQYF. CDR3 in DNA: TGTGCCAGCAGCCAAAGGACTAGCGGACTATCCTACGAGCAGTACTTC.

This clonotype was found many times. The rearrangement joins TRBV18 to TRBJ2-3; D remains unclear. CDR3 length: 12 amino acids. V was clipped by 3 bases and J by 4 bases, with 5 bases between them. Germline V CDR1 and CDR2: KGHSH, LQKENI. CDR3 DNA sequence: TGTGCCAGCTCACCTTCGTCAGATACGCAGTATTTT. This encodes CASSPSSDTQYF.

This clonotype was detected many times. This chain uses TRBV25-1 with TRBJ1-6, with 9 bases matching TRBD1. Unmatched junction bases numbered 2, after V lost 3 bases and J lost 8 bases. The CDR3 contains 14 residues. Germline V CDR1 and CDR2: MGHDK, SYGVNS. The CDR3 loop is CASSDWTGDSPLHF. CDR3 in DNA: TGTGCCAGCAGTGATTGGACAGGGGATTCACCCCTCCACTTT.

In this sample, this clonotype turned up a few times. This chain uses TRBV18 with TRBJ2-1; 10 positions agree with TRBD2. Unmatched junction bases numbered 10, after V lost 2 bases and J lost 6 bases. Germline CDR1 reads KGHSH; CDR2 reads LQKENI. This CDR3 is built from 17 residues. The CDR3 nucleotides are TGTGCCAGCTCACCATTCCGGACTAGCGGTGGGGGCAATGAGCAGTTCTTC. It codes for CASSPFRTSGGGNEQFF.